The clone carrying this TCR beta chain has a single count. Trimming at V came to 1 base and at J to 8 bases, leaving 4 bases not matched to a gene. This CDR3 is 14 amino acids long. Germline CDR1 reads SGHAT; CDR2 reads FQNNGV. Profiled with immunoSEQ multiplex PCR; TCRdb holds only in-frame clones, not every one. The table has approximately 58,000 clones, 75% to 90% seen once. The data originate from a study of OX40 agonist ivuxolimab in advanced cancers. This receptor was identified in an adult with an advanced solid tumor such as melanoma, head and neck, liver or kidney cancer. The chain couples TRBV11-2 to TRBJ2-1; TRBD1 matches 8 bases. Sequencing was performed on CD4+ or CD8+ T cells sorted from blood, taken in a trial of the OX40 agonist ivuxolimab. In DNA, the CDR3 is TGTGCCAGCAGCTTAGGGACAGGGTTGTATGAGCAGTTCTTC. Translated: CASSLGTGLYEQFF.